Below, one T cell receptor (beta chain) is given with its context. The record originates from a study of blood T cell repertoires in COVID-19. Study-level information: Material from acute and convalescent COVID-19 was sourced from the United States, Italy and Spain. Sample material is recorded as cDNA or gDNA derived from T cells, B-cell-depleted T cells, or PBMCs.

Germline V gene data show CDR1 as MNHEY and CDR2 as SVGAGI. After removal of 0 bases from V and 7 bases from J, the junction contained 7 bases not matched to a gene. The CDR3 runs 15 residues. The authors' processing: Reference gene primer amplification gave nucleated cell count estimates. This table comes from immunoSEQ multiplex PCR, and its TCRdb copy is limited to in-frame clones, with some not included. V and J calls and clone size are as listed in that table; D and trimming were resolved from the DNA. The sample has about 150,000 clones, 84% seen once. The clonotype originates from a man aged 25 to 40 with COVID-19, enrolled during active disease. This chain uses TRBV6-5 with TRBJ1-2; TRBD1 aligns across 8 bases. The sequenced material came from peripheral blood. CDR3 in amino acids: CASSYSITGGGGYTF. CDR3 coding DNA: TGTGCCAGCAGTTACTCTATCACAGGGGGTGGTGGCTACACCTTC.